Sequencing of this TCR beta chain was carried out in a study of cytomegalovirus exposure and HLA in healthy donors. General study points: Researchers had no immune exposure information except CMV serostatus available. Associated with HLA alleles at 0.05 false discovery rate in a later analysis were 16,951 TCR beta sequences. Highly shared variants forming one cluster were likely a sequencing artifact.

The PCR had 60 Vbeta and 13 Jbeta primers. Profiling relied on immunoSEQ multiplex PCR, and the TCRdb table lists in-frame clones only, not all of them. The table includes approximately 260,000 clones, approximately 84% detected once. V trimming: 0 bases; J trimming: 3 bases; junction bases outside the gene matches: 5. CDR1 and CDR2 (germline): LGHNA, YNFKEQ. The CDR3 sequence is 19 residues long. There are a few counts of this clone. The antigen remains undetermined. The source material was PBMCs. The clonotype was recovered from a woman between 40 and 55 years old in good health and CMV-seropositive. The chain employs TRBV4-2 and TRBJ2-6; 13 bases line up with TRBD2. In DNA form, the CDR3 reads TGTGCCAGCAGCCAAGACTCACTAGCGGGAGGGCTTGGGGCCAACGTCCTGACTTTC. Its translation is CASSQDSLAGGLGANVLTF.